This T cell receptor (beta chain) was documented in a study of tumor and adjacent non-tumor tissue in lung cancer. This clonotype showed up many times. The CDR3 spans 15 residues. Trimming shortened V by 4 bases and J by 9 bases, and 22 bases separated the two germline ends. In germline, CDR1 is SGHNT, CDR2 YYREEE (reference sequence). Three rounds of nested PCR, following a modified ARM-PCR protocol, produced the TCRbeta library. Each CDR3 protein gets one entry after TCRdb re-called the multiplex PCR reads with MiXCR. Among 84,000 or so distinct CDR3 sequences listed, 61% were seen once. No cell sorting was done before RNA was extracted from the tissue.

This TCR derives from a man aged 65-85 years with non-small cell lung cancer. The sequenced material came from lung tumor tissue. This chain joins TRBV5-4 and TRBJ2-5; D ambiguous. As DNA, the CDR3 is TGTGCCAGCAGCCCCTGGACGCATGGGCAAGTGGCCCAGTACTTC. Residues: CASSPWTHGQVAQYF.